The sequence of this TCR beta chain was determined in a study of blood T cells in healthy people across ages. Whole-study results and caveats: It was found that TCR beta diversity correlated strongly with the percentage of naive T cells. A roughly linear fall in TCR beta diversity per million T cells was seen with increasing age. The donors' CMV status was not determined, possibly confounding changes in expanded clonotypes.

This CDR3 region has 13 residues. The trim removed 6 bases at V and 5 bases at J, leaving 3 bases unmatched. Every sample yielded at least 6.5 million isolated PBMCs. A word on this clonotype: What it binds is not known.

Together with a sample-barcoded 5' primer, a J-beta primer mix was included in a second PCR lasting about 7 to 12 cycles. TCRdb recomputed calls from the 5' RACE reads with MiXCR, one row per CDR3 protein. The sample has 650,000 to 1,000,000 distinct CDR3 sequences, 35% to 40% seen once. The receptor was derived from a man aged 18 to 30 in good health. Specimen: blood. The chain recombines TRBV12-3 or TRBV12-4 with TRBJ2-5; TRBD2 aligns across 10 bases. The CDR3 sequence is CASRTTSGETQYF. For the CDR3, the DNA is TGTGCCAGCAGGACGACTAGCGGGGAGACCCAGTACTTC.